What follows are 16 T cell receptor beta chains derived from one specimen sequenced in a study of T cells after yellow fever vaccination (dated by TCRdb to the late 2010s). The receptor library was made with 5' RACE. Sequencing was carried out with an Illumina HiSeq 2500. The raw public data were reprocessed by TCRdb itself: fastp quality trimming at Q25, MiXCR clonotype calling, in-frame beta chains only. Rows are combined by CDR3 protein, so each entry shows the most common genes and DNA. In this sample the table shows around 230,000 distinct CDR3 sequences, less than 7.5% of which occur a single time. The ten most abundant clones make up around 1% of the sample. Read against the paper, the sample's treatment or condition label means: live attenuated yellow fever vaccine strain. This specimen was CD4+ T cells sorted from PBMCs, taken on the day of the yellow fever booster vaccination. These receptors came from a man under 40 who received the YFV17D yellow fever vaccine.

The J gene is TRBJ2-1, the V gene TRBV14; tentatively, D is TRBD1 (7 bases). Germline lookup yields CDR1 SGHDN and CDR2 FVKESK. V was clipped by 7 bases and J by 3 bases, with 19 bases between them. CDR3 length: 16 residues. Here the CDR3 DNA reads TGTGCCAGCACCCCAGGGGGGAGAAATTACTACAATGAGCAGTTCTTC. The encoded protein is CASTPGGRNYYNEQFF.

This clonotype was observed a few times. The DNA for the CDR3 is TGCAGTGCCCCCAGTGATGGGGATACCCAGTACTTC. Amino acids: CSAPSDGDTQYF. The V and J genes are TRBV20-1 and TRBJ2-5; D gene uncertain. The V gene's germline CDR1 is DFQATT and CDR2 SNEGSKA (reference sequence). This CDR3 spans 12 amino acids. The V gene lost 6 bases and the J gene lost 8 bases, with 16 bases spanning the gap.

This chain uses TRBV11-2 with TRBJ2-3; D is uncertain. Germline CDR1 and CDR2: SGHAT and FQNNGV. V was pared by 4 bases and J by 0 bases, with 11 bases between. This CDR3 has 15 amino acids. Written as DNA, the CDR3 is TGTGCCAGCAGCTCCCAGGTGGGCAGCACAGATACGCAGTATTTT. The encoded protein is CASSSQVGSTDTQYF.

This clonotype was counted between two and nine times. The chain recombines TRBV20-1 with TRBJ2-3; the D is unclear. The V gene lost 3 bases and the J gene lost 1 base, with 17 bases spanning the gap. CDR3 length equals 16 residues. Germline values: CDR1 DFQATT, CDR2 SNEGSKA (reference sequence). DNA of the CDR3: TGCAGTGCTAGTCAGCAGTGGCTAAGGGGCACAGATACGCAGTATTTT. This encodes CSASQQWLRGTDTQYF.

This clonotype occurred many times. V is TRBV5-1 and J is TRBJ2-7; D remains ambiguous. CDR3 size: 13 residues. Between the trimmed V and J ends, which lost 2 bases and 0 bases, there was a span of 6 bases. Germline assignment: CDR1 SGHRS and CDR2 YFSETQ. The CDR3 DNA sequence: TGCGCCAGCAGCTTCGACAACTCCTACGAGCAGTACTTC. Its protein is CASSFDNSYEQYF.

Ten or more counts support this clonotype. The chain combines TRBV29-1 with TRBJ2-1, with 11 positions matching TRBD1. Losses at the gene ends were 6 bases for V and 7 bases for J; bases not matched to a gene: 11. Germline V lookup: CDR1 SQVTM, CDR2 ANQGSEA. The CDR3 runs 15 residues. In nucleotides, the CDR3 is TGCAGCGTACGCCGCGGGACAGGGGGTGAGAATGAGCAGTTCTTC. Protein product: CSVRRGTGGENEQFF.

This clonotype has a handful of counts. This chain joins TRBV20-1 and TRBJ2-5; a possible D gene is TRBD1 (5 bases). Germline V gene data show CDR1 as DFQATT and CDR2 as SNEGSKA (reference sequence). Trimming stripped 3 bases from V and 1 base from J, with 15 bases between. This CDR3 is 15 amino acids long. As DNA, the CDR3 is TGCAGTGCTAGGGCTCCGAGACAGCCCCAAGAGACCCAGTACTTC. Translated: CSARAPRQPQETQYF.

This clonotype was observed a few times. This chain uses TRBV6-2 or TRBV6-3 with TRBJ2-7; D might be TRBD1 (6 bases). V lost 0 bases, J lost 6 bases, and 12 bases lay in between. Germline values: CDR1 MNHEY, CDR2 SVGEGT. This CDR3 comprises 14 residues. CDR3 DNA sequence: TGTGCCAGCAGTTACTCGGGGGCCGTATCCGAGCAGTACTTC. This sequence encodes CASSYSGAVSEQYF.

This clonotype was seen repeatedly, ten times or more. The chain combines TRBV7-2 with TRBJ2-1; 13 bases match TRBD2. Germline V gives CDR1 SGHTA, CDR2 FQGNSA. The CDR3 sequence is 15 residues long. The V segment lost 3 bases and the J segment 6 bases; nucleotides outside the gene matches: 2. The CDR3 DNA is TGTGCCAGCAGCTTCGGGACTAGCGGGGCCAATGAGCAGTTCTTC. Amino acids: CASSFGTSGANEQFF.

This clonotype came up a few times. This chain connects TRBV12-3 or TRBV12-4 to TRBJ2-1; D is uncertain. V shed 3 bases and J shed 5 bases, with 8 bases lying between them. There are 13 residues in the CDR3. CDR3 coding DNA: TGTGCCAGCAGTTTCCTTCTGGACAATGAGCAGTTCTTC. This encodes CASSFLLDNEQFF.

This clonotype was counted many times. The chain joins TRBV9 to TRBJ2-2; D may be TRBD1 (6 bases). V lost 4 bases to trimming and J lost 0 bases, with 10 bases between them. This CDR3 has 15 residues. Germline V gives CDR1 SGDLS, CDR2 YYNGEE. CDR3: CASSRTAANTGELFF. The CDR3 nucleotides are TGTGCCAGCAGCCGGACAGCCGCGAACACCGGGGAGCTGTTTTTT.

There are many counts of this clonotype. The chain couples TRBV7-8 to TRBJ2-1; D remains unclear. CDR3 length: 11 residues. V gave up 5 bases and J gave up 5 bases, with 4 bases separating them. The germline V gene has CDR1 SGHVS and CDR2 FQNEAQ. The CDR3 nucleotides read TGTGCCAGCAGCGATAACAATGAGCAGTTCTTC. Translating gives CASSDNNEQFF.

The rearrangement joins TRBV30 to TRBJ1-5, with D possibly matching TRBD1 (5 bases). The ends were cut back, 2 bases at V and 7 bases at J, with 12 bases in the middle. The CDR3 covers 13 residues. In germline, CDR1 is GTSNPN, CDR2 SVGIG (reference sequence). CDR3 region: CAWSLGEYQPQHF. CDR3 in DNA: TGTGCCTGGAGTTTGGGGGAATACCAGCCCCAGCATTTT.

The chain couples TRBV20-1 to TRBJ2-3, with D uncertain. V lost 0 bases, J lost 1 base, and 5 bases lay in between. Germline loops: CDR1 DFQATT, CDR2 SNEGSKA (reference sequence). The CDR3 is made up of 13 amino acids. This CDR3 is CSARDSRTDTQYF. CDR3 bases: TGCAGTGCTAGAGATTCCCGCACAGATACGCAGTATTTT.

The rearrangement uses TRBV7-3 and TRBJ2-5; D may be TRBD2 (7 bases). Germline V gene sequence: CDR1 SGHTA, CDR2 FQGTGA. The CDR3 length is 13 residues. Trimming pared 8 bases from V and 1 base from J, leaving 11 bases between. The CDR3 DNA is TGTGCCAGCGGTGGGGGGGCCCAAGAGACCCAGTACTTC. It yields the protein CASGGGAQETQYF.

This clonotype appeared a few times. The chain links TRBV20-1 to TRBJ1-5; the D is unclear. With 3 bases removed from V and 4 bases from J, the gap between germline ends came to 10 bases. The CDR3 contains 13 residues. CDR1 and CDR2 from the germline V gene are DFQATT and SNEGSKA (reference sequence). The CDR3 is CSAREGPNQPQHF. CDR3 in DNA: TGCAGTGCTAGGGAAGGGCCTAATCAGCCCCAGCATTTT.